The 7 T cell receptor beta chains below all came from one sample that was sequenced in a study of control samples from healthy donors and cancer patients. Produced via immunoSEQ multiplex PCR; TCRdb's table is partial and in-frame only. Of under 150,000 clones listed, 80% to 90% are singletons. What was sequenced was PBMCs. These receptors were taken from a woman aged 50 to 60 with colorectal cancer.

This chain joins TRBV28 and TRBJ2-3; 8 bases line up with TRBD2. V shed 5 bases, J shed 4 bases, and the junction held 14 bases outside the gene matches. This CDR3 comprises 17 residues. From germline, CDR1 is MDHEN and CDR2 SYDVKM. CDR3 in amino acids: CASSLPYFGREADTQYF. The DNA of the CDR3 is TGTGCCAGCAGTCTGCCCTACTTTGGGCGGGAGGCAGATACGCAGTATTTT.

The rearrangement links TRBV11-2 to TRBJ1-1; D is undetermined. The CDR3 contains 15 residues. Germline CDR1 SGHAT, CDR2 FQNNGV. Deletions cut 1 base from V and 0 bases from J, with 9 bases between. The CDR3 DNA reads TGTGCCAGCAGCTTAGTCGGCAGATTGAACACTGAAGCTTTCTTT. Its protein product is CASSLVGRLNTEAFF.

The J gene is TRBJ1-2, the V gene TRBV24-1; 9 bases agree with TRBD1. V trimming: 12 bases; J trimming: 5 bases; junction bases outside the gene matches: 6. The CDR3 runs to 12 residues. Germline V gene lookup returns CDR1 KGHDR and CDR2 SFDVKD. CDR3 region: CAPPDRGYGYTF. CDR3 in DNA: TGTGCCCCCCCCGACAGGGGGTATGGCTACACCTTC.

The V and J genes are TRBV20-1 and TRBJ2-2; D might be TRBD2 (6 bases). There are 17 residues in the CDR3. Germline lookup yields CDR1 DFQATT and CDR2 SNEGSKA (reference sequence). The V end was cut by 3 bases, the J end by 3 bases, with 20 bases between. The CDR3 region is CSASAPGARRDTGELFF. CDR3 DNA: TGCAGTGCTAGTGCCCCGGGAGCCCGGAGGGACACCGGGGAGCTGTTTTTT.

The CDR3 region is CASKQGANQPQHF. For the CDR3, the DNA is TGTGCCAGCAAACAGGGCGCCAATCAGCCCCAGCATTTT. This chain links TRBV2 with TRBJ1-5; D may be TRBD1 (6 bases). V was trimmed by 7 bases and J by 3 bases, leaving 10 bases between them. CDR1 and CDR2 (germline): SNHLY, FYNNEI. The length of the CDR3 is 13 residues.

This sequence joins TRBV9 and TRBJ1-2; D is unresolved. Germline V lookup: CDR1 SGDLS, CDR2 YYNGEE. The CDR3 has 18 amino acids. V was clipped by 0 bases and J by 6 bases, with 24 bases between them. The CDR3 protein is CASSVELMAGFLWDGYTF. Here the CDR3 DNA reads TGTGCCAGCAGCGTAGAATTGATGGCAGGCTTCCTCTGGGATGGCTACACCTTC. The entire variable domain, with the rest obtained from reference TRBV9 and TRBJ1-2, is as follows: DSGVTQTPKHLITATGQRVTLRCSPRSGDLSVYWYQQSLDQGLQFLIQYYNGEERAKGNILERFSAQQFPDLHSELNLSSLELGDSALYFCASSVELMAGFLWDGYTFGSGTRLTVV.

The chain recombines TRBV5-1 with TRBJ2-7; 10 bases are shared with TRBD1. The CDR3 totals 14 residues. In germline, CDR1 is SGHRS, CDR2 YFSETQ. Losses at the gene ends were 4 bases for V and 6 bases for J; bases not matched to a gene: 7. CDR3: CASSTGTGVPEQYF. The CDR3 region has the DNA TGCGCCAGCAGCACCGGGACAGGGGTTCCCGAGCAGTACTTC.